Each of the 25 T cell receptor beta chains below was sequenced from the same sample in a study of T cell responses to AZD1222 COVID-19 vaccine. Using immunoSEQ multiplex PCR, the repertoire was profiled, and TCRdb retains in-frame clones only, with some absent. The data hold about 69,000 clones, with less than 90% observed a single time. The source material was peripheral blood, sampled 28 days after the second AZD1222 dose. The receptors come from an adult who received the AZD1222 COVID-19 vaccine.

This chain connects TRBV6-6 to TRBJ2-3; TRBD2 might be the D (6 bases). Germline V gives CDR1 MNHNY, CDR2 SVGAGI (reference sequence). The CDR3 is 16 amino acids. V gave up 3 bases and J gave up 4 bases, with 17 bases separating them. This chain's CDR3 is CASSYFTAGTSDTQYF. CDR3 nucleotides: TGTGCCAGCAGTTATTTCACGGCGGGAACCTCAGATACGCAGTATTTT.

The CDR3 DNA sequence: TGTGCCAGCAGTTTCAGGACAGGGTCCTACGAGCAGTACTTC. It encodes CASSFRTGSYEQYF. The chain carries TRBV27 and TRBJ2-7; TRBD1 agrees at 8 bases. Losses at the gene ends were 3 bases for V and 1 base for J; bases not matched to a gene: 2. Germline V lookup: CDR1 MNHEY, CDR2 SMNVEV (reference sequence). The length of the CDR3 is 14 residues.

The rearrangement joins TRBV5-1 to TRBJ1-1, with 7 bases aligning to TRBD1. This CDR3 comprises 16 residues. Germline CDR1 is SGHRS and CDR2 is YFSETQ. V dropped 3 bases and J dropped 4; count of bases not matched to a gene: 12. In DNA, the CDR3 is TGCGCCAGCAGCTCCGGAACAGGGGTCCTGAGCACTGAAGCTTTCTTT. This encodes CASSSGTGVLSTEAFF.

This chain joins TRBV25-1 and TRBJ1-6, with 10 bases lining up with TRBD1. The CDR3 consists of 15 residues. Germline trimming cut 6 bases from V and 10 bases from J; bases unmatched to any gene: 9. Per the germline V gene, CDR1 is MGHDK and CDR2 is SYGVNS. This chain's CDR3 is CASSPKGQGRSPLHF. Here the CDR3 DNA reads TGTGCCAGCAGCCCCAAGGGACAGGGGAGGTCACCCCTCCACTTT.

The gene calls are TRBV30 and TRBJ2-7; TRBD1 aligns across 8 bases. Trimming took 1 base from V and 3 from J; bases not matched to a gene: 5. Germline V gives CDR1 GTSNPN, CDR2 SVGIG (reference sequence). The CDR3 runs to 14 residues. The CDR3 sequence is CAWSEGTGRYEQYF. Here the CDR3 DNA reads TGTGCCTGGAGTGAAGGGACAGGACGCTACGAGCAGTACTTC.

The rearrangement links TRBV2 to TRBJ1-2; weak D call: TRBD1 (5 bases). The germline gives CDR1 SNHLY, CDR2 FYNNEI. Trimming took off 11 bases at V and 5 bases at J, with 24 bases between the two ends. This CDR3 is 15 amino acids long. CDR3 in DNA: TGTGCCTCCGGGCAGATTAATCCAGGGAGGTATGGCTACACCTTC. It codes for CASGQINPGRYGYTF.

The rearrangement uses TRBV5-4 and TRBJ1-2, with 8 bases matching TRBD1. CDR3 length: 15 residues. V lost 10 bases, J lost 2 bases, and 13 bases stayed unmatched. CDR1 is SGHNT and CDR2 is YYREEE in the germline V gene (reference sequence). CDR3 amino acids: CAGHHRGGSNYGYTF. CDR3 coding DNA: TGTGCCGGCCACCACAGGGGGGGCTCAAACTATGGCTACACCTTC.

The chain is built from TRBV3-1 (or the pseudogene TRBV3-2) and TRBJ2-3, with 12 bases lining up with TRBD2. The length of the CDR3 is 16 residues. Germline CDR1 reads LGHDT; CDR2 reads YNNKEL (reference sequence). Unmatched junction bases numbered 6, after V lost 4 bases and J lost 4 bases. The CDR3 spells CASSRRLAGAADTQYF. The DNA for the CDR3 is TGTGCCAGCAGCCGACGACTAGCGGGAGCAGCAGATACGCAGTATTTT.

This chain connects TRBV19 to TRBJ1-2, with D maybe TRBD1 (5 bases). Germline CDR1 reads LNHDA; CDR2 reads SQIVND (reference sequence). The CDR3 contains 14 residues. The V and J ends lost 4 bases and 8 bases respectively, with 17 bases between them. The DNA for the CDR3 is TGTGCCAGTAGTACCGACGGGACCTATGGAGGCTACACCTTC. Translated: CASSTDGTYGGYTF. Full variable domain (missing parts from reference TRBV19 and TRBJ1-2): DGGITQSPKYLFRKEGQNVTLSCEQNLNHDAMYWYRQDPGQGLRLIYYSQIVNDFQKGDIAEGYSVSREKKESFPLTVTSAQKNPTAFYLCASSTDGTYGGYTFGSGTRLTVV.

This sequence joins TRBV7-8 and TRBJ2-2, with D unclear. Per germline, CDR1 SGHVS and CDR2 FQNEAQ. The CDR3 has 14 amino acids. The ends were cut back, 1 base at V and 8 bases at J, with 11 bases in the middle. CDR3 DNA: TGTGCCAGCAGCTTAGATTGGAAAGCTGGGGAGCTGTTTTTT. Translation gives CASSLDWKAGELFF.

The chain recombines TRBV4-1 with TRBJ2-1, with D perhaps matching TRBD2 (6 bases). CDR3 size: 15 residues. The germline gives CDR1 MGHRA, CDR2 YSYEKL. Deletions cut 3 bases from V and 9 bases from J, with 18 bases between. The CDR3 bases are TGCGCCAGCAGCCACCTAGAGGTCGGGGGAAGTGAGCAGTTCTTC. Translated, it gives CASSHLEVGGSEQFF.

The chain links TRBV18 to TRBJ2-1, with D possibly TRBD2 on 6 matching bases. The CDR3 loop spans 14 amino acids. Trimming removed 2 bases from V and 5 bases from J, with 10 bases in between. Germline assignment: CDR1 KGHSH and CDR2 LQKENI. CDR3 sequence (DNA): TGTGCCAGCTCACCAATGTCGGGGGACAATGAGCAGTTCTTC. It yields the protein CASSPMSGDNEQFF.

The genes are TRBV10-3 and TRBJ2-7; 7 bases fit TRBD2. Germline CDR1 is ENHRY and CDR2 is SYGVKD. Unmatched junction bases numbered 12, after V lost 10 bases and J lost 3 bases. There are 14 residues in the CDR3. In nucleotides, the CDR3 is TGTGCCACTACGGGGGGAGCGGTGGGCTACGAGCAGTACTTC. This encodes CATTGGAVGYEQYF.

The CDR3 region has the DNA TGTGCCAGCAGCTTGGCCGGGACTAGCCGCCCCCCTGAGCAGTTCTTC. It specifies CASSLAGTSRPPEQFF. The chain combines TRBV11-2 with TRBJ2-1, with 9 bases aligning to TRBD2. The CDR3 runs 16 residues. V gave up 3 bases and J gave up 9 bases; unmatched junction bases: 12. Germline V gives CDR1 SGHAT, CDR2 FQNNGV.

The rearrangement joins TRBV10-3 to TRBJ2-2, with 7 bases that match TRBD1. Trimming at V came to 3 bases and at J to 6 bases, leaving 4 bases not matched to a gene. CDR1 is ENHRY, CDR2 SYGVKD, per germline. This CDR3 has 14 amino acids. The CDR3 sequence: CAISDRQGAGELFF. In DNA, the CDR3 is TGTGCCATCAGTGACCGGCAGGGGGCCGGGGAGCTGTTTTTT.

This chain connects TRBV6-5 to TRBJ1-2; perhaps TRBD1 as D (5 bases). This CDR3 spans 15 amino acids. Per the germline V gene, CDR1 is MNHEY and CDR2 is SVGAGI. The V end was cut by 0 bases, the J end by 7 bases, with 15 bases between. In nucleotides, the CDR3 is TGTGCCAGCAGTTACTCGAACGGGGGGACCTTTGGCTACACCTTC. Translation: CASSYSNGGTFGYTF.

The V and J genes are TRBV19 and TRBJ2-3; D unclear. V lost 8 bases and J lost 1, with 16 bases in between. Germline values: CDR1 LNHDA, CDR2 SQIVND (reference sequence). This CDR3 region has 15 residues. This CDR3 reads CASSHRLLGTDTQYF. The CDR3 coding sequence is TGTGCCAGTTCGCACCGATTACTTGGCACAGATACGCAGTATTTT.

The chain combines TRBV3-1 (or the pseudogene TRBV3-2) with TRBJ1-1; unclear D gene. The germline V and J ends were trimmed by 0 bases and 4 bases, with 15 bases remaining between them. Per the germline V gene, CDR1 is LGHDT and CDR2 is YNNKEL (reference sequence). The CDR3 covers 16 residues. The CDR3 nucleotides are TGTGCCAGCAGCCAAGACGGCGAGAGGTTGAGCACTGAAGCTTTCTTT. Its protein product is CASSQDGERLSTEAFF.

CDR3: CASSLSGGGLFF. The CDR3 DNA is TGTGCCAGCAGTTTATCGGGAGGAGGACTGTTTTTT. V usage is TRBV27 and J usage is TRBJ1-4; D uncertain. Germline CDR1 is MNHEY and CDR2 is SMNVEV (reference sequence). Trimming shortened V by 0 bases and J by 13 bases, and 9 bases separated the two germline ends. The CDR3 extends over 12 amino acids.

The genes are TRBV2 and TRBJ1-1; D gene ambiguous. Trimming shortened V by 6 bases and J by 0 bases, and 2 bases separated the two germline ends. The CDR3 runs 11 residues. Per germline, CDR1 SNHLY and CDR2 FYNNEI. This CDR3 is CASRVNTEAFF. The CDR3 bases are TGTGCCAGCAGGGTGAACACTGAAGCTTTCTTT.

This sequence joins TRBV12-2 and TRBJ2-7; the table's D call of TRBD1 was not tested on the DNA. TRBV12-2 is given as a pseudogene. The CDR3 covers 15 residues. This CDR3 is CASRSYRATPYEQYF. CDR3 nucleotides: TGTGCAAGTCGCTCATACAGGGCTACCCCCTACGAGCAGTACTTC.

V gene TRBV5-4 combines with J gene TRBJ2-1; 14 bases agree with TRBD2. The ends lost 3 bases at V and 8 bases at J; junction bases unmatched: 1. The length of the CDR3 is 14 residues. Germline CDR1 and CDR2: SGHNT and YYREEE (reference sequence). CDR3 residues: CASSWGLAGDEQFF. In nucleotides, the CDR3 is TGTGCCAGCAGCTGGGGACTAGCGGGGGATGAGCAGTTCTTC.

The chain carries TRBV4-2 and TRBJ2-7, with 8 bases fitting TRBD2. Trimming at V came to 0 bases and at J to 0 bases, leaving 1 base not matched to a gene. This CDR3 spans 15 amino acids. The germline CDR1 and CDR2 sequences are LGHNA and YNFKEQ. The CDR3 here is CASSQDSGASYEQYF. The DNA of the CDR3 is TGTGCCAGCAGCCAAGATAGCGGGGCCTCCTACGAGCAGTACTTC.

The chain has TRBV10-3 and TRBJ1-2, with TRBD1 identical over 9 bases. V lost 10 bases and J lost 7; bases outside the gene matches: 13. Germline CDR1 and CDR2: ENHRY and SYGVKD. The CDR3 consists of 14 residues. The CDR3 DNA sequence: TGTGCCAGCTATGCCGGGACAGGGATTCGTGGCTACACCTTC. Its protein is CASYAGTGIRGYTF.

By proportion, this clone is medium-sized (0.01 to 0.1%). The rearrangement uses TRBV18 and TRBJ2-7; 11 bases fit TRBD2. This CDR3 is 15 amino acids long. After removal of 6 bases from V and 0 bases from J, the junction contained 4 bases not matched to a gene. Germline CDR1 reads KGHSH; CDR2 reads LQKENI. In DNA, the CDR3 is TGTGCCAGCTCGCCCACTAGCGGGGGCTCCTACGAGCAGTACTTC. Its translation: CASSPTSGGSYEQYF.